This entry describes one TCR beta chain. Its recognized antigen is unknown. No much larger clonotype is one base removed from it; base qualities were not supplied. The donors were roughly 40 Caucasian individuals from Russia, aged roughly 6 to 95 years, who were systemically healthy. Each donor gave approximately 10 milliliters of peripheral blood, collected into EDTA-treated Vacutainer tubes. Ficoll-Paque density-gradient centrifugation was used to isolate PBMCs, with at least 6.5 million obtained per sample. Trizol reagent was used to extract total RNA from the PBMCs, yielding at least 5 micrograms per sample. Naive CD45RAhigh/CD27high T cell percentages were measured by flow cytometry on a PBMC aliquot from every donor. The library was obtained by 5' RACE. The sequencer was an Illumina HiSeq 2500. A second PCR of roughly 6 to 12 cycles was run with a J-beta primer mix and a sample-barcoded 5' primer. Each TCR beta cDNA molecule received a unique molecular identifier from a template-switch 5' adaptor carrying 12 random nucleotides. At least 2.5 million CDR3-containing paired-end reads were obtained from each sample. First-strand cDNA synthesis was performed from all RNA using the Mint cDNA synthesis kit, with priming by a TRBC-specific oligonucleotide. After uracil-DNA glycosylase treatment, a first 18-cycle PCR used universal primers M1SS and BC2_uni_R on all cDNA. The authors' pipeline ran thus. For normalization, 1 million high-quality reads, each with a distinct molecular identifier, were randomly selected from each sample. Reads with shared molecular identifiers were discarded instead of being binned into consensus sequences. MiTCR, run with a Q25 quality threshold and the strictest error-elimination algorithm, handled CDR3 identification, clonotype clustering and error correction. A nonparametric unseen species model with Euler transformation was used to estimate a lower bound on total TCR beta diversity. TCRdb passed the public sequencing reads through fastp at Q25 and MiXCR, retaining productive beta sequences. Duplicate CDR3 protein sequences are folded into a single record with the most common DNA and genes. The V and J calls and clone size are TCRdb's, not the authors'. The sample table holds around 1,600,000 distinct CDR3 sequences, of which 40% to 45% were seen once. Approximately 4% of the sample rests with the top ten.

This entry is derived from a study of blood T cells in healthy people across ages (dated by TCRdb to 2015 to 2017). Describing the broader study: In model experiments, roughly one uniquely barcoded TCR beta cDNA molecule per two T cells was captured by template switching. The study analyzed two additional independent replicas of 1 million unique cDNA reads from the same blood draw for two donors, one aged 18 to 29 and one aged 80 or older. The donors were divided into four age groups: young (average about 16 years), middle-aged (approximately 39), aged (62) and long-lived (roughly 88). To avoid experimental bias, donors of different ages were distributed randomly across sequencing lanes. To track age-related changes in TCR beta repertoire diversity, the study relied on deep sequencing normalized with unique cDNA molecular identifiers.

V loses 3 bases, J loses 5 bases, and the germline ends lie 11 bases apart. CDR3 length: 14 amino acids, cysteine to phenylalanine. Left in the record is the CDR3 DNA by itself, 42 bases read in frame from the first base. Sequences SGHRS (CDR1) and YFSETQ (CDR2) are obtained from the germline V gene. Broader findings and caveats from the paper: Compared with the aged group, the long-lived group had more naive CD4+ T cells, fewer expanded clones and increased TCR diversity, a pattern suggesting age selection. Estimates of total diversity based on one million sequenced T cells were regarded as lower bounds and as underestimates. Observed TCR beta diversity per million T cells fell roughly linearly with age, and a significant reduction was already apparent by age approximately 40. A strong correlation was found between observed TCR beta diversity and the percentage of naive T cells measured by flow cytometry. Conclusive comparison of naive and antigen-experienced compartments was prevented by the profiling of bulk unsorted PBMCs. Donor CMV infection status was unknown, potentially confounding age-related changes in expanded clonotypes.

The receptor comes from a woman in her late teens or twenties in good health. The rearrangement joined TRBV5-1 to TRBJ1-4, with no confidently assigned D gene. Sequencing was performed on blood. The bases read TGCGCCAGCAGCTGGGCCGGGATGAATGAAAAACTGTTTTTT. It is translated as CASSWAGMNEKLFF.